A selection of T cell receptor beta chains follows, all from one sample in a study of vaccination effects on CD4 cells after COVID-19. These receptors have no known antigen. Using immunoSEQ multiplex PCR, the repertoire was profiled, and TCRdb retains in-frame clones only, with some absent. Here the sample spans tens of thousands of clones, about 86% being singletons. This material consisted of CD4+ T cells from PBMCs cultured with HCoV-229E spike peptides, taken after COVID-19 vaccination. The origin of the receptors is a human donor who received a COVID-19 vaccine. Both conserved end residues are part of each CDR3. The D gene is left open where the match is weak. Size is omitted from some rows. Given values are once, few, many or a class for expanded clones.

D gene: NA; CDR3 length: 16; J gene: TRBJ2-5; clone size: NA; V gene: TRBV19; CDR3 DNA: TGTGCCAGTAGTATCGTTGGGGCCGGGCGAGAAGAGACCCAGTACTTC; CDR3 protein: CASSIVGAGREETQYF
D gene: NA; CDR3 length: 11; J gene: TRBJ1-1; clone size: NA; V gene: TRBV20-1; CDR3 DNA: TGCAGTGCTAGGGCGGCCACTGAAGCTTTCTTT; CDR3 protein: CSARAATEAFF
D gene: TRBD2; CDR3 length: 15; J gene: TRBJ2-5; clone size: NA; V gene: TRBV7-2; CDR3 DNA: TGTGCCAGCAGCCTCTACGGGGGGTACCAAGAGACCCAGTACTTC; CDR3 protein: CASSLYGGYQETQYF
D gene: TRBD2; CDR3 length: 17; J gene: TRBJ2-5; clone size: NA; V gene: TRBV9; CDR3 DNA: TGTGCCAGCAGCGTAGCTCCCCTAGCGGGGAGACGGGAGACCCAGTACTTC; CDR3 protein: CASSVAPLAGRRETQYF
D gene: NA; CDR3 length: 14; J gene: TRBJ1-2; clone size: few; V gene: TRBV7-2; CDR3 DNA: TGTGCCAGCAGCTTAGTTAAGGGGGTGGGAGGCTACACCTTC; CDR3 protein: CASSLVKGVGGYTF
D gene: TRBD2; CDR3 length: 15; J gene: TRBJ2-1; clone size: NA; V gene: TRBV19; CDR3 DNA: TGTGCCAGTAGTATAGTAGCGGGGGGGGTAAATGAGCAGTTCTTC; CDR3 protein: CASSIVAGGVNEQFF
D gene: NA; CDR3 length: 14; J gene: TRBJ2-3; clone size: NA; V gene: TRBV11-2; CDR3 DNA: TGTGCCAGCAGCTTAGAGACCATCACAGATACGCAGTATTTT; CDR3 protein: CASSLETITDTQYF
D gene: NA; CDR3 length: 16; J gene: TRBJ2-5; clone size: NA; V gene: TRBV5-6; CDR3 DNA: TGTGCCAGCAGCTTGGCAGTCTTTGGGGGTGAGGAGACCCAGTACTTC; CDR3 protein: CASSLAVFGGEETQYF
D gene: TRBD2; CDR3 length: 14; J gene: TRBJ2-5; clone size: NA; V gene: TRBV19; CDR3 DNA: TGTGCCAGTCCCGGGGGGGCATTTCAGGAGACCCAGTACTTC; CDR3 protein: CASPGGAFQETQYF
D gene: TRBD1; CDR3 length: 18; J gene: TRBJ1-1; clone size: NA; V gene: TRBV4-1; CDR3 DNA: TGCGCCAGCAGCCCGTACCCGGGACAGCGGTTTGTTAACACTGAAGCTTTCTTT; CDR3 protein: CASSPYPGQRFVNTEAFF